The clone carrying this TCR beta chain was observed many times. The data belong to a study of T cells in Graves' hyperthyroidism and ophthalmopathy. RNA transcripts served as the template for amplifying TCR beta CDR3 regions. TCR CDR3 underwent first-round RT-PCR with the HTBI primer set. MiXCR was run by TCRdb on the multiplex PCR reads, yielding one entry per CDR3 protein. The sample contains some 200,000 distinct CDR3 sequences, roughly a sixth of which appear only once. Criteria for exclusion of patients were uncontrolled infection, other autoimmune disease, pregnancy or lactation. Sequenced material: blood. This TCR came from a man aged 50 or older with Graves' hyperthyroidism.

The CDR3 nucleotides read TGTGCCAGCTCACCAAGTAGTTTGCGACGGACAACCTACAATGAGCAGTTCTTC. This encodes CASSPSSLRRTTYNEQFF. This chain connects TRBV18 to TRBJ2-1; possible D gene TRBD1, 5 bases. The CDR3 length is 18 residues. V lost 2 bases and J 2 bases, leaving 19 bases between the germline ends. CDR1 and CDR2 (germline): KGHSH, LQKENI.